What follows is one T cell receptor beta chain and its context. The repertoire was sequenced with immunoSEQ multiplex PCR; TCRdb's copy has only in-frame clones and lacks some. This sample yields under 250,000 clones, of which approximately 85% are seen a single time; about 2.5% belongs to the top ten. This record comes from a study of blood T cell repertoires in COVID-19. Patients from Seattle were sampled longitudinally, starting during active infection. J gave up 6 bases and V 4 bases, and 5 bases lay outside the gene matches. The CDR3 runs 13 residues. Looked up from germline, CDR1 is LGHDT and CDR2 is YNNKEL (reference sequence).

The TCR was taken from a woman aged 70-85 years with COVID-19, enrolled during active disease. Sequences were obtained from peripheral blood. The chain is built from TRBV3-1 (or the pseudogene TRBV3-2) and TRBJ2-7; 8 positions agree with TRBD2. The chain's CDR3 is CASSPSGGVEQYF. The DNA for the CDR3 is TGTGCCAGCAGCCCGTCGGGGGGGGTCGAGCAGTACTTC.